Detailed here is one TCR beta chain. Its antigen is unknown. This sample is drawn from a study of shared clonotypes between healthy human individuals. Across the study: Each donor's CD4 naive and CD4 memory cells filled three plates apiece, CD8 naive two, and CD8 memory one. Study outcomes and limitations: Larger estimated richness was generally recorded for naive subsets relative to memory subsets.

CDR3 length: 13 residues. V lost 4 bases and J 2 bases, leaving 9 bases between the germline ends. Germline-derived CDR1 and CDR2 are MGHDK and SYGVNS. Clones were read by immunoSEQ multiplex PCR, and TCRdb kept only the in-frame ones, dropping some. The sample has fewer than 850,000 clones; 95% to 97% are singletons. Terminally differentiated effector memory CD45RA+ cells were left out of the naive CD8 fraction, which was CD45RO-negative and positively selected for CCR7. The chain employs TRBV25-1 and TRBJ2-7; D is perhaps TRBD2 (5 bases). Sequenced: naive CD8+ T cells sorted from blood. The TCR was taken from a man aged 25-45 years in good health. The CDR3 nucleotides are TGTGCCAGCAGTGTATCCGGGACCTACGAGCAGTACTTC. Translation: CASSVSGTYEQYF.